This record looks at one TCR beta chain sequence and its context. The table came from immunoSEQ multiplex PCR; TCRdb's copy has only in-frame clones and leaves some out. This sample carries about 53,000 clones, roughly nine tenths of them seen once, and the ten largest clones take over 12%. The sample comes from a study of PD-L1 blockade in urothelial cancer. Study information: Blood samples contained a median 141,255 T cells.

The time point was: pretreatment peripheral blood. The receptor was derived from a woman in her sixties or seventies with urothelial cancer. Sample: PBMCs, taken around atezolizumab (anti-PD-L1) treatment.

The CDR3 sequence: CASSFRVRGRAYEQYF. CDR3 sequence (DNA): TGTGCCAGCAGTTTTAGGGTAAGGGGGCGGGCTTACGAGCAGTACTTC. The J gene is TRBJ2-7, the V gene TRBV28; 7 bases map to TRBD1. After removal of 3 bases from V and 4 bases from J, the junction contained 12 bases not matched to a gene. The CDR3 has 16 residues. The germline CDR1 and CDR2 sequences are MDHEN and SYDVKM.